This entry concerns a single T cell receptor beta chain. This specimen comes from a study of blood T cells in healthy people across ages. Study overall: Per every two T cells, about one barcoded beta molecule was captured by template switching.

Trimming took 1 base from V and 6 from J; bases not matched to a gene: 3. The CDR3 runs to 15 residues. Germline assignment: CDR1 LGHDT and CDR2 YNNKEL (reference sequence). PCR was performed a second time for about 7 to 12 cycles using a sample-barcoded 5' primer and a J-beta primer mix. A single record per CDR3 protein comes from TCRdb applying MiXCR to the 5' RACE reads. The sample contains some 560,000 distinct CDR3 sequences, around 27% of which appear only once. These data were also filed under a second study, of T cells of mothers and their children. Per that study: Per child, 2.8 million or so TCR beta CDR3 reads were obtained, against over 10 million per mother. Microchimeric T cell clones that persisted were not detected.

The chain couples TRBV3-1 to TRBJ2-1, with 10 nucleotides matching TRBD2. Sequenced input: blood. The sequence was obtained from a boy aged 2 to 9 in good health. This CDR3 reads CASSQASGRANEQFF. In DNA, the CDR3 is TGTGCCAGCAGCCAAGCCAGCGGGAGGGCCAATGAGCAGTTCTTC.